This T cell receptor beta chain stems from a study of blood T cell repertoires in COVID-19. Study-level background: Donors in the United States, Italy and Spain gave samples during acute or convalescent COVID-19. T cells, B-cell-depleted T cells, or PBMCs supplied cDNA or gDNA.

Trimming shortened V by 6 bases and J by 1 base, and 17 bases separated the two germline ends. CDR3 size: 16 residues. The germline V gene has CDR1 SNHLY and CDR2 FYNNEI. Original analysis: Amplification of reference gene primers was used by the study to estimate nucleated cell counts. Measured with immunoSEQ multiplex PCR; TCRdb has only the in-frame clones, and not every one. V and J calls and clone size are those listed in that table; D and trimming were worked out from the DNA. This sample has roughly 410,000 clones, with approximately 89% found just once. The sample comprised peripheral blood. The clonotype was recovered from a woman aged 55-70 years with COVID-19, enrolled during active disease. The chain combines TRBV2 with TRBJ2-3; tentative D call: TRBD1 (5 bases). CDR3 loop: CASRRSLGAGTDTQYF. In DNA, the CDR3 is TGTGCCAGCAGAAGGAGCCTTGGGGCGGGCACAGATACGCAGTATTTT.